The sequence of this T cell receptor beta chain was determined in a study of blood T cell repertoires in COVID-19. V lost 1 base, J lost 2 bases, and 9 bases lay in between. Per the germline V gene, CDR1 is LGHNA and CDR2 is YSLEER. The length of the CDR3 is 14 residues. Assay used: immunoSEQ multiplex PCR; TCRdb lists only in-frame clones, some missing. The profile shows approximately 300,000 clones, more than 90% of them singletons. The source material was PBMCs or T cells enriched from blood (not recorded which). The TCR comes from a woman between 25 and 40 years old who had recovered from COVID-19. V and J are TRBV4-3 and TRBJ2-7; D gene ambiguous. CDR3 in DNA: TGCGCCAGCAGCCAAGGAGGCCGTCCCTACGAGCAGTACTTC. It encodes CASSQGGRPYEQYF.